This T cell receptor (beta chain) was sequenced during a study of T cells after yellow fever vaccination. Study-level findings and limits: The booster response re-showed most primary clones: approximately 95% CD4, about 89% CD8.

As for this clonotype: Its antigen remains unknown.

By 5'RACE template switching, TCR cDNA was produced, with a universal primer site and UMIs added in the process. TCRdb independently ran MiXCR on the 5' RACE reads; one entry per CDR3 protein. The sample holds around 600,000 distinct CDR3 sequences, about 12% seen once. From germline, CDR1 is LGHNA and CDR2 YSLEER. Trimming took 0 bases from V and 5 from J; bases not matched to a gene: 5. The length of the CDR3 is 15 residues. The chain is built from TRBV4-3 and TRBJ2-5; TRBD2 matches at 8 bases. The sample was PBMCs, taken on the day of the yellow fever booster vaccination. This clonotype originated in a man younger than 45 who received the YFV17D yellow fever vaccine. The CDR3 DNA follows: TGCGCCAGCAGCCAAGAGGGACTAGGTGGTGAGACCCAGTACTTC. Protein sequence: CASSQEGLGGETQYF.